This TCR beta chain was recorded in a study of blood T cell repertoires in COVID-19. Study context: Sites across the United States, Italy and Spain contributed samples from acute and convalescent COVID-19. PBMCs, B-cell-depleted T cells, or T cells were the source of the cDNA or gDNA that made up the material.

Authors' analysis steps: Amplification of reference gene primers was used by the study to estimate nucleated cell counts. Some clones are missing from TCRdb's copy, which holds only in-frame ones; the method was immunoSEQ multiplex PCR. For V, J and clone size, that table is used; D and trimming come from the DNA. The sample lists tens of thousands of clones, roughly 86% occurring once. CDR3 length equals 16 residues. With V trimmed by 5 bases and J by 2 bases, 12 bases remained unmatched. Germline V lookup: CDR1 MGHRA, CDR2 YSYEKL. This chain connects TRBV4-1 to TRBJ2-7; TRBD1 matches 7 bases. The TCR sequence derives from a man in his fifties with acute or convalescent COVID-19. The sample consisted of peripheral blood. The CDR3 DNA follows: TGCGCCAGCAGCGCCGATCCAGGGGGACCAGCCTACGAGCAGTACTTC. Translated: CASSADPGGPAYEQYF.